Sequencing of this TCR beta chain was carried out in a study of blood T cells in healthy people across ages. Notes on the study in general: Estimated diversity, derived from one million T cells, was regarded as an underestimate. The recorded TCR beta diversity per million T cells decreased in a roughly linear manner with age.

With a J-beta primer mix and a sample-barcoded 5' primer, a second PCR ran about 6 to 11 cycles. MiXCR was run by TCRdb on the 5' RACE reads, yielding one entry per CDR3 protein. Among about 1.7 million distinct CDR3 sequences listed, 28% were seen once. The CDR3 spans 16 residues. Germline loops: CDR1 SGHTA, CDR2 FQGTGA. V lost 2 bases and J lost 1, with 11 bases in between. This clonotype has more than one count but fewer than ten. Its specificity is unknown. It was around 10 milliliters of peripheral blood that were drawn from each donor. Samples each yielded at least 5.5 micrograms of total RNA. The V gene is TRBV7-3, the J gene TRBJ2-2; D is possibly TRBD1 (6 bases). This sequence was found in a woman in her 30s in good health. What was sequenced was blood. The CDR3 loop is CASSLWIRGNTGELFF. CDR3 sequence (DNA): TGTGCCAGCAGCTTATGGATCAGGGGGAACACCGGGGAGCTGTTTTTT.